This section outlines one T cell receptor beta chain sequence together with its context. Per germline, CDR1 GTSNPN and CDR2 SVGIG (reference sequence). This CDR3 is built from 13 residues. V was trimmed by 4 bases and J by 6 bases, leaving 13 bases between them. This record comes from a study of blood T cell repertoires in COVID-19. Study as a whole: There were acute and convalescent COVID-19 samples, and they came from the United States, Italy and Spain. Sample material is recorded as cDNA or gDNA derived from T cells, B-cell-depleted T cells, or PBMCs.

Assay used: immunoSEQ multiplex PCR; TCRdb lists only in-frame clones, some missing. The sample has roughly 100,000 clones; approximately 80% are singletons. This clonotype originated in a human donor in a cohort sampled during active or convalescent COVID-19. Sequenced material: peripheral blood. The chain uses TRBV30 and TRBJ1-5, with a weak D call TRBD1 (5 bases). This CDR3 is CAWTDGGSQPQHF. CDR3 sequence (DNA): TGTGCCTGGACCGACGGGGGAAGTCAGCCCCAGCATTTT.